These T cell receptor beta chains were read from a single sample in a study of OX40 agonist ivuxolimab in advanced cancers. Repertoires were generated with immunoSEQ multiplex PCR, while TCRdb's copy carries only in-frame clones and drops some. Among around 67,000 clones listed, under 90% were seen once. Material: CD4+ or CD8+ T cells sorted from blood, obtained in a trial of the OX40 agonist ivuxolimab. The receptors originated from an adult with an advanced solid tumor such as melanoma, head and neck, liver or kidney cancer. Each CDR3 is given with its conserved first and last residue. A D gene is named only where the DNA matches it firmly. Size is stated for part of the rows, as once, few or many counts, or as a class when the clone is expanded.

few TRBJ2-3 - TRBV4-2 TGTGCCAGCAGCCAAGACGGGCGCGGCTTTGGGTATTTT CASSQDGRGFGYF
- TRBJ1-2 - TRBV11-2 TGTGCCAGCAGCTTAAACAGGATCTATGGCTACACCTTC CASSLNRIYGYTF
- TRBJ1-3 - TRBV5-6 TGTGCCAGCAGCTTGGACTCTGGAAACACCATATATTTT CASSLDSGNTIYF
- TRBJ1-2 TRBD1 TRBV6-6 TGTGCCAGCAGTTATCCGGGACAGGGGCACTATGGCTACACCTTC CASSYPGQGHYGYTF
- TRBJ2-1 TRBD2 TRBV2 TGTGCCAGCAGTGTCAAAAGCGGGGGGCCGGGGTATGAGCAGTTCTTC CASSVKSGGPGYEQFF
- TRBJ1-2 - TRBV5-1 TGCGCCAGCAGACCCCTAGACCTGGACGATGGCTACACCTTC CASRPLDLDDGYTF
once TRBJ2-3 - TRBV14 TGTGCCAGCAGCGACAGTCTTACCCGGGGGGATACGCAGTATTTT CASSDSLTRGDTQYF
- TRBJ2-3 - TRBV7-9 TGTGCCAGCAGCTTAACGGGGGGCACAGATACGCAGTATTTT CASSLTGGTDTQYF
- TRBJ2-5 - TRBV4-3 TGCGCCAGCAGCCAAGGAGCCGAAGAGACCCAGTACTTC CASSQGAEETQYF
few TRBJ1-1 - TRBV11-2 TGTGCCAGCAGCTTGAACACTGAAGCTTTCTTT CASSLNTEAFF
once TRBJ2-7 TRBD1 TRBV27 TGTGCCAGCAGTTCCCAGCCGACAGGGAACTACGAGCAGTACTTC CASSSQPTGNYEQYF
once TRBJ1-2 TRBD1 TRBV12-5 TGTGCTAGTGGCCTAGACAGGGCGGAAGTCTATGGCTACACCTTC CASGLDRAEVYGYTF
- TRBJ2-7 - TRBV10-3 TGTGCCATCAGTGTAACCCTTCCCCGGGAGCAGTACTTC CAISVTLPREQYF
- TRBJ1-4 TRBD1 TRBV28 TGTGCCAGCAGTTCGGGGGGACAGGGTAATGAAAAACTGTTTTTT CASSSGGQGNEKLFF
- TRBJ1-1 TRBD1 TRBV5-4 TGTGCCAGCAGCCCCGTACAGGGGTTGAAGAACACTGAAGCTTTCTTT CASSPVQGLKNTEAFF
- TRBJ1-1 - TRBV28 TGTGCCAGCAGGGTGATAAGGGGAGTGAACACTGAAGCTTTCTTT CASRVIRGVNTEAFF
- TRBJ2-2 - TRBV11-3 TGTGCCAGCAGCGCCTACGAGGAGCCCGGGGAGCTGTTTTTT CASSAYEEPGELFF
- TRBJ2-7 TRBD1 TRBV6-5 TGTGCCAGCAGCACACCCCAGGGGGCCTACGAGCAGTACTTC CASSTPQGAYEQYF
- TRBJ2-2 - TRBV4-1 TGCGCCAGCAGCCAAGGGGGGATAAACACCGGGGAGCTGTTTTTT CASSQGGINTGELFF
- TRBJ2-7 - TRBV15 TGTGCCACCAGCAGAGATTTTAGACAGGCCCTCCCGAGGGAGCAGTACTTC CATSRDFRQALPREQYF
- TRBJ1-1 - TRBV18 TGTGCCAGCTCCCCGGGACGGGAGAACACTGAAGCTTTCTTT CASSPGRENTEAFF
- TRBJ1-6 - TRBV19 TGTGCCAGTAGTGGACAGCGAGGTAATTCACCCCTCCACTTT CASSGQRGNSPLHF
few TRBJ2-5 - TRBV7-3 TGTGCCAGCAGCTTAACGGGGGAGGGGGCCCCGGAGACCCAGTACTTC CASSLTGEGAPETQYF
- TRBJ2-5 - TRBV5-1 TGCGCCAGCAGCTACGCCGGACAAGCGGCCCAAGAGACCCAGTACTTC CASSYAGQAAQETQYF
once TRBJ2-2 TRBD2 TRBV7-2 TGTGCCAGCAGCCCGACTAGCGTATACACCGGGGAGCTGTTTTTT CASSPTSVYTGELFF
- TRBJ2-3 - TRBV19 TGTGCCAGTAGTCTGGGGACCACAGATACGCAGTATTTT CASSLGTTDTQYF
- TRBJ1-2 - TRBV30 TGTGCCTGGAGTGTCGCAAGACAGGCTAACTATGGCTACACCTTC CAWSVARQANYGYTF
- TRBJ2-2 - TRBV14 TGTGCCAGCAGCCAGTCGACTCCCACCGGGGAGCTGTTTTTT CASSQSTPTGELFF
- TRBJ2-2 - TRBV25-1 TGTGCCAGCAGTGACAGATACACCGGGGAGCTGTTTTTT CASSDRYTGELFF
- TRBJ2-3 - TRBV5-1 TGCGCCAGCAGCCCCTCCGGGACTAGCACAGATACGCAGTATTTT CASSPSGTSTDTQYF
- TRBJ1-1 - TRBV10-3 TGTGCCATCAGGGAAACATCTGAAGCTTTCTTT CAIRETSEAFF
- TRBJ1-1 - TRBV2 TGTGCCAGCAGTATAGTGTTTAACACTGAAGCTTTCTTT CASSIVFNTEAFF
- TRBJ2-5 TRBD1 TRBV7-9 TGTGCCAGCAGCCACAGTACAGGGGGCCGGAAGACCCAGTACTTC CASSHSTGGRKTQYF
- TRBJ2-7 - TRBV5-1 TGCGCCAGCAGCTTCGGGACGGTAGCTTTCTCCTACGAGCAGTACTTC CASSFGTVAFSYEQYF
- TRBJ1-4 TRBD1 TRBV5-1 TGCGCCAGCCGAGAAGGACAGGGAACTAATGAAAAACTGTTTTTT CASREGQGTNEKLFF
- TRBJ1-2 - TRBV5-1 TGCGCCAGCAGCTTGGGACGGAGCTATTCCGAGGGTGGCTACACCTTC CASSLGRSYSEGGYTF
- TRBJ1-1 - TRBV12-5 TGTGCTAGTGGCACAATGAACACTGAAGCTTTCTTT CASGTMNTEAFF
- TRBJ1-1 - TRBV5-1 TGCGCCAGCAGCCCAACAGGAATGAACACTGAAGCTTTCTTT CASSPTGMNTEAFF
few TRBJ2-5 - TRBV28 TGTGCCAGCAGTTTAGGTGGGGGGTTAGAGACCCAGTACTTC CASSLGGGLETQYF
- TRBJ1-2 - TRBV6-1 TGTGCCAGCTCTGGGAGCTATGGCTACACCTTC CASSGSYGYTF
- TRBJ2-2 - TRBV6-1 TGTGCCCTGGGGTTAGCGAACACCGGGGAGCTGTTTTTT CALGLANTGELFF